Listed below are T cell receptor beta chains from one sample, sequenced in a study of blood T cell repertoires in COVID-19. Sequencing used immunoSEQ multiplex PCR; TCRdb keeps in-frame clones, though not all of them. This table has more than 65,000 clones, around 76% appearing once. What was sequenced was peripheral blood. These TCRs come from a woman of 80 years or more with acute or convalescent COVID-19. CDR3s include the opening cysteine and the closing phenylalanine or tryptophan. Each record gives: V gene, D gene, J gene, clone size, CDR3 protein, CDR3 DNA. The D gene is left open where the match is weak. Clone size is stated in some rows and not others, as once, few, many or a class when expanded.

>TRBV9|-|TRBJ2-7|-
CASSAGGGSPYEQYF
TGTGCCAGCAGCGCCGGTGGGGGGAGCCCCTACGAGCAGTACTTC
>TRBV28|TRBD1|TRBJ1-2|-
CASSFHDRGSYGYTF
TGTGCCAGCAGTTTTCATGACAGGGGAAGCTATGGCTACACCTTC
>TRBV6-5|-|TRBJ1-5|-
CASTVLQGNNQPQHF
TGTGCCAGCACCGTACTGCAGGGTAACAATCAGCCCCAGCATTTT
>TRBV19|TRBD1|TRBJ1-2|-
CARSIRRQGVEYGYTF
TGTGCCAGGTCCATCCGAAGACAGGGGGTGGAGTATGGCTACACCTTC
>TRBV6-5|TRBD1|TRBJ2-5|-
CASKGDRGYQETQYF
TGTGCCAGCAAGGGAGACAGGGGGTACCAAGAGACCCAGTACTTC
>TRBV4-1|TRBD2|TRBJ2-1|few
CASSQDRAGGPRSEQFF
TGCGCCAGCAGCCAAGATCGAGCGGGAGGGCCAAGGAGTGAGCAGTTCTTC
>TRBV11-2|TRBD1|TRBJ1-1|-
CASSRPWGTVVEAFF
TGTGCCAGCAGCCGACCGTGGGGGACAGTGGTCGAAGCTTTCTTT
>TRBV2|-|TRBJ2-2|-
CASSEGGRGGTGELFF
TGTGCCAGCAGTGAAGGGGGCAGGGGCGGGACCGGGGAGCTGTTTTTT
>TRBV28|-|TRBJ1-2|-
CASRITGTRAPYGYTF
TGTGCCAGCAGAATCACCGGGACAAGGGCCCCCTATGGCTACACCTTC
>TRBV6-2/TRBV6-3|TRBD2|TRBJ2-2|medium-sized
CASSVTSARTGELFF
TGTGCCAGCAGCGTGACTAGCGCCCGCACCGGGGAGCTGTTTTTT
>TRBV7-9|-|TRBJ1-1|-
CASSSLLFGNTEAFF
TGTGCCAGCAGCTCCTTGCTGTTCGGGAACACTGAAGCTTTCTTT
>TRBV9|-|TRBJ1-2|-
CASSVAGAGYTF
TGTGCCAGCAGCGTAGCTGGGGCTGGCTACACCTTC
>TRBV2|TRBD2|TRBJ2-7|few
CASSRLAGVYEQYF
TGTGCCAGCAGTCGACTAGCGGGAGTTTACGAGCAGTACTTC
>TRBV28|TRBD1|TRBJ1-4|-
CASSPPGTGGRKLFF
TGTGCCAGCAGTCCGCCCGGGACAGGGGGACGAAAACTGTTTTTT
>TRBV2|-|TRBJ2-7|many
CASQGYEQYF
TGTGCCAGCCAGGGTTACGAGCAGTACTTC
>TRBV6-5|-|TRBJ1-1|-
CASSYFGYTEAFF
TGTGCCAGCAGTTACTTTGGCTACACTGAAGCTTTCTTT
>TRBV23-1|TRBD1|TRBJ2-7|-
CASSQDRGDAQYF
TGCGCCAGCAGTCAAGACAGGGGGGATGCGCAGTACTTC
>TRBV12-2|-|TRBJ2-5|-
CARTDRDYEETQYF
TGTGCAAGAACGGACCGGGACTATGAGGAGACCCAGTACTTC
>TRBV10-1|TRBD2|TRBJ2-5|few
CASSFVAGPGETQYF
TGCGCCAGCAGTTTCGTAGCGGGCCCCGGGGAGACCCAGTACTTC
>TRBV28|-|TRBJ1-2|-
CASFWEGNYGYTF
TGTGCCAGCTTTTGGGAGGGTAACTATGGCTACACCTTC
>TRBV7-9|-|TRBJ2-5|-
CASSLARDKYQETQYF
TGTGCCAGCAGCTTAGCACGGGACAAGTACCAAGAGACCCAGTACTTC
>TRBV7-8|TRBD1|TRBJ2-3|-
CASSAGTVRSDTQYF
TGTGCCAGCAGCGCCGGGACAGTTAGGTCAGATACGCAGTATTTT
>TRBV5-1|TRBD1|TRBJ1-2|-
CASSLEGQGAINYGYTF
TGCGCCAGCAGCTTGGAGGGACAGGGGGCGATTAACTATGGCTACACCTTC
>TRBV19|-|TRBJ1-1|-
CASSYAGGKTEAFF
TGTGCCAGTAGTTATGCAGGTGGAAAAACTGAAGCTTTCTTT
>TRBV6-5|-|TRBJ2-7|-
CASSPPTGAGEQYF
TGTGCCAGCAGCCCCCCTACAGGGGCGGGGGAGCAGTACTTC
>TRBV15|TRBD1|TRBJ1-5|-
CATSRARGQQPQHF
TGTGCCACCAGCAGAGCGAGGGGGCAGCAGCCCCAGCATTTT
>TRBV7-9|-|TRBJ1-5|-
CASSSSKGVSNQPQHF
TGTGCCAGCAGCTCCTCCAAAGGGGTTAGCAATCAGCCCCAGCATTTT
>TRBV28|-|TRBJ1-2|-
CATGTGHYGYTF
TGTGCCACCGGAACAGGGCACTATGGCTACACCTTC
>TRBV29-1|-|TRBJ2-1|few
CSVDGSGGSSYNEQFF
TGCAGCGTTGACGGGTCCGGGGGAAGCTCCTACAATGAGCAGTTCTTC
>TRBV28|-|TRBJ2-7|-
CASGSYEQYF
TGTGCCAGCGGCAGTTACGAGCAGTACTTC
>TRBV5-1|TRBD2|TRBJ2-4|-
CASRSAGGPGAKNIQYF
TGCGCCAGCAGATCCGCGGGGGGGCCGGGGGCCAAAAACATTCAGTACTTC
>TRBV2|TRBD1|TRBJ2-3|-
CASSTGQGAAGTDTQYF
TGTGCCAGCAGCACCGGACAGGGGGCGGCGGGCACAGATACGCAGTATTTT
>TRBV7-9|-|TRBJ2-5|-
CASTPRGGRPQETQYF
TGTGCCAGCACCCCTAGGGGCGGCAGGCCGCAAGAGACCCAGTACTTC
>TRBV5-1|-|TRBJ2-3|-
CASSLTRGSTDTQYF
TGCGCCAGCAGCTTGACGCGGGGTAGCACAGATACGCAGTATTTT
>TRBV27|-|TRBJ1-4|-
CASSRTVRGSEKLFF
TGTGCCAGCAGCCGTACTGTACGGGGAAGTGAAAAACTGTTTTTT
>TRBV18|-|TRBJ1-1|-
CASSPMFGPANTEAFF
TGTGCCAGCTCACCAATGTTTGGGCCGGCCAACACTGAAGCTTTCTTT
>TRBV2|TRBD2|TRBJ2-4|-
CASSEGLAGNIQYF
TGTGCCAGCAGCGAGGGACTAGCCGGGAACATTCAGTACTTC
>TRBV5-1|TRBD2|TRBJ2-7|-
CASAGLAGFYEQYF
TGCGCCAGCGCCGGACTAGCGGGATTCTACGAGCAGTACTTC
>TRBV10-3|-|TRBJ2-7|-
CAITDRQSSYEQYF
TGTGCCATCACCGACAGGCAGAGCTCCTACGAGCAGTACTTC
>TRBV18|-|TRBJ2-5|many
CASSPTNSETQYF
TGTGCCAGCTCACCAACCAACTCGGAGACCCAGTACTTC
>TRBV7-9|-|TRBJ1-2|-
CASSLVGRPLDGYTF
TGTGCCAGCAGCTTAGTTGGCAGGCCATTAGATGGCTACACCTTC
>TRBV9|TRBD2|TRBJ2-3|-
CASSASGRYTDTQYF
TGTGCCAGCAGCGCTAGCGGGCGATACACAGATACGCAGTATTTT
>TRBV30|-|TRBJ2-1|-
CAWSGSGGRGQFF
TGTGCCTGGAGTGGATCGGGAGGCAGGGGGCAGTTCTTC
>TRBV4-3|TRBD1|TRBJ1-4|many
CASSQEFGPGGELFF
TGCGCCAGCAGCCAAGAATTTGGGCCAGGGGGAGAACTGTTTTTT
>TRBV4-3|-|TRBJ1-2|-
CASSQDWGGLGGYTF
TGCGCCAGCAGCCAAGATTGGGGGGGGCTGGGTGGCTACACCTTC
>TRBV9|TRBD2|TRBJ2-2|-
CASSALGGGRASAGELFF
TGTGCCAGCAGCGCCCTTGGGGGCGGGAGGGCCTCGGCCGGGGAGCTGTTTTTT
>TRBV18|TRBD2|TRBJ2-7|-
CASSLPTSGIYEQYF
TGTGCCAGCTCACTACCGACTAGCGGGATATACGAGCAGTACTTC
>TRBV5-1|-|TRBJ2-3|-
CASSLAGVRTDTQYF
TGCGCCAGCAGCTTGGCCGGGGTTCGCACAGATACGCAGTATTTT
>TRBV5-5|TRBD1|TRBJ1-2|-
CASSPRDRGINYGYTF
TGTGCCAGCAGCCCCCGGGACAGGGGGATCAACTATGGCTACACCTTC
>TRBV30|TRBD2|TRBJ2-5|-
CALWGRTSGRETQYF
TGTGCCTTGTGGGGCCGGACTAGCGGGAGAGAGACCCAGTACTTC